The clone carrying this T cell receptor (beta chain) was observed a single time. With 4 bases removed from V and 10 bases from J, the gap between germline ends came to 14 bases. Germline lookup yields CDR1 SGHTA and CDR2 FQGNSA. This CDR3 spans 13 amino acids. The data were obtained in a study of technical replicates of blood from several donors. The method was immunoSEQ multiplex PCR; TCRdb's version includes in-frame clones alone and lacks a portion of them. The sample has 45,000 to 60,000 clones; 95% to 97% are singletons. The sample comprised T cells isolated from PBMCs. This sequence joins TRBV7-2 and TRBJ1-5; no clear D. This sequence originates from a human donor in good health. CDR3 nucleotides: TGTGCCAGCAGCTCCACCCCCGGGAGACCCCAGCATTTT. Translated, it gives CASSSTPGRPQHF.